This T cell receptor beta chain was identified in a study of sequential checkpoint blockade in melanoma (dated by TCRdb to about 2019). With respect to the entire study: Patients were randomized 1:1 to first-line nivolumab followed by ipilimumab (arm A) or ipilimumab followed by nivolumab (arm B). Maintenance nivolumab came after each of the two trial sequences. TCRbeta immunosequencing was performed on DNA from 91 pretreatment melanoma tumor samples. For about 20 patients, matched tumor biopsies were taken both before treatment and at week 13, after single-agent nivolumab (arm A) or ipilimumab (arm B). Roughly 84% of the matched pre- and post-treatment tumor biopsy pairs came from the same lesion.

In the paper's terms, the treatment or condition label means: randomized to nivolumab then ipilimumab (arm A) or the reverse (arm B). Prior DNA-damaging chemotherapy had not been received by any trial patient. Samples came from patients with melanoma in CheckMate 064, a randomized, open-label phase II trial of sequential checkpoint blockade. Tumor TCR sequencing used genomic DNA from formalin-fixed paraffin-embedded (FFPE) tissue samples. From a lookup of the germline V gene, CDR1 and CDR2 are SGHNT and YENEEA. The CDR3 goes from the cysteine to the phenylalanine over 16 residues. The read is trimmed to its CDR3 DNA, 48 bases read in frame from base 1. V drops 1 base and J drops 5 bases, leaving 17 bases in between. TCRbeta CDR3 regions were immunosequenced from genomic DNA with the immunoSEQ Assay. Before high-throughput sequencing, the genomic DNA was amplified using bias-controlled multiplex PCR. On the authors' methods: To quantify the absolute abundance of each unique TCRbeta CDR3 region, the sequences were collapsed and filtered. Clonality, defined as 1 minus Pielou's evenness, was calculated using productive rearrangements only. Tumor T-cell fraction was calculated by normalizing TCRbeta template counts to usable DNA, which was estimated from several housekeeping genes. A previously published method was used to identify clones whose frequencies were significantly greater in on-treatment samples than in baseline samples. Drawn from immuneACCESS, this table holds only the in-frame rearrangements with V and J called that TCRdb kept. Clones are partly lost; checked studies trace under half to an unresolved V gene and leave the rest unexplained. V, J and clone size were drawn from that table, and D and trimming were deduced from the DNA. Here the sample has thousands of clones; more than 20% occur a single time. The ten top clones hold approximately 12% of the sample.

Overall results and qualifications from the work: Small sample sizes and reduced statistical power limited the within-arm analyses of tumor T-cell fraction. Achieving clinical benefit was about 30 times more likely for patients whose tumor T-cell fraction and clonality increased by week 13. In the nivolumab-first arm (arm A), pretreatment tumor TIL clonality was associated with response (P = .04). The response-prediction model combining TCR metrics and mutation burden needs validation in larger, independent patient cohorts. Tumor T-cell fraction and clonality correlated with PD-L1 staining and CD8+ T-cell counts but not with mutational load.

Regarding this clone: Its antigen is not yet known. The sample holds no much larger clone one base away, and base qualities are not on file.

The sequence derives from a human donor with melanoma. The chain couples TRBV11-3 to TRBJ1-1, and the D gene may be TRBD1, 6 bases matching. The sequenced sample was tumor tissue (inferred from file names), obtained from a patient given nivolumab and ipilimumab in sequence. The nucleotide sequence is TGTGCCAGCAGCTTAGTGGCGGCGGGGGCAGGAACTGAAGCTTTCTTT. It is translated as CASSLVAAGAGTEAFF.